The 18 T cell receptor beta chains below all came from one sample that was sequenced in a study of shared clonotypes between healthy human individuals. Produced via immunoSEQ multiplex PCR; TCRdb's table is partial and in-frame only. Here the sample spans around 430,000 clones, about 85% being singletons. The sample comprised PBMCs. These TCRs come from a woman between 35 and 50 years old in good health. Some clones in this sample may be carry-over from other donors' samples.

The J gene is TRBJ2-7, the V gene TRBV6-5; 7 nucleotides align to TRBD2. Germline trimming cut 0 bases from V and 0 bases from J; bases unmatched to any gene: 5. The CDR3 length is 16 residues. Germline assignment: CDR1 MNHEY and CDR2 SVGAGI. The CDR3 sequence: CASSYSGGSSSYEQYF. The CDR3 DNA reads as TGTGCCAGCAGTTACTCGGGGGGGTCCAGCTCCTACGAGCAGTACTTC.

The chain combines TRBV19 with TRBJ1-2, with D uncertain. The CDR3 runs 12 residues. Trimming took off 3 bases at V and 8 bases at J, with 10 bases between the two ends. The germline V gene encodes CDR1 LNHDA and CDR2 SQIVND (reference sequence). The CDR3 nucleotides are TGTGCCAGTAGTATCCGGGCGGAGGGCTACACCTTC. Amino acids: CASSIRAEGYTF.

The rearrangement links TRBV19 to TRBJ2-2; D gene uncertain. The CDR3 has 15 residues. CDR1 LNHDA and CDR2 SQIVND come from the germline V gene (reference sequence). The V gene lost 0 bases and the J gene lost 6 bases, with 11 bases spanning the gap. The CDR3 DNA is TGTGCCAGTAGTATAGAAATAGCTTTACCCGGGGAGCTGTTTTTT. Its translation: CASSIEIALPGELFF.

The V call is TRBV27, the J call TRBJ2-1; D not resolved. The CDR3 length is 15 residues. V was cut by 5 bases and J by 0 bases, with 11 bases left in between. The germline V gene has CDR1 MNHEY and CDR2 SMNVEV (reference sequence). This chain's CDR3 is CASSKAWGSYNEQFF. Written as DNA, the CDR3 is TGTGCCAGCAGTAAGGCATGGGGCTCCTACAATGAGCAGTTCTTC.

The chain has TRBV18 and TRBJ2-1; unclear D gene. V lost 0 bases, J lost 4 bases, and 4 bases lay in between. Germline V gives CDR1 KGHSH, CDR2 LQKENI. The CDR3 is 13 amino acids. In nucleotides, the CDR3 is TGTGCCAGCTCACCACCGGTTTACAATGAGCAGTTCTTC. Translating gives CASSPPVYNEQFF.

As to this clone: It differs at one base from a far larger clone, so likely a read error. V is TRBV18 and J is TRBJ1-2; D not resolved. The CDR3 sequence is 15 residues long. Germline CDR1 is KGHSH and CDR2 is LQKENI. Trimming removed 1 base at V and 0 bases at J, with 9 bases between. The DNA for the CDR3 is TGTGCCAGCTCACCACTGCCAGACGCTAACTATGGCTACACCTTC. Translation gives CASSPLPDANYGYTF.

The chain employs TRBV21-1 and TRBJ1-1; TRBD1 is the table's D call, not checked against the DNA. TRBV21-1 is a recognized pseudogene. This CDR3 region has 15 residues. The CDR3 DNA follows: TGTGCCAGCAGCAAGTCGACAGGGAGGAACACTGAAGCTTTCTTT. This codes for CASSKSTGRNTEAFF.

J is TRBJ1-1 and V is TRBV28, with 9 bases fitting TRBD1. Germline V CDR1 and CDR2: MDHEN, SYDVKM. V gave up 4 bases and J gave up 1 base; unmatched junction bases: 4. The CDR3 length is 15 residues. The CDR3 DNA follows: TGTGCCAGCAGTTCGGACAGGGGAGAGAACACTGAAGCTTTCTTT. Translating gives CASSSDRGENTEAFF.

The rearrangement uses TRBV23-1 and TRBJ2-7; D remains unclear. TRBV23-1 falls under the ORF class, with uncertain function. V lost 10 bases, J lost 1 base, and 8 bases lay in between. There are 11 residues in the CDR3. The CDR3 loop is CATSGSYEQYF. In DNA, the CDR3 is TGCGCCACCTCTGGTTCCTACGAGCAGTACTTC.

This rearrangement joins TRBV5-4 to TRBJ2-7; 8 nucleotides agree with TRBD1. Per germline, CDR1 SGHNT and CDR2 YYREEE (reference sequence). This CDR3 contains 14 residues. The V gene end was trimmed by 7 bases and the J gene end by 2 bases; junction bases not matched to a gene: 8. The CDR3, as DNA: TGTGCCAGCGGCGTGGGGACAGGAACCTACGAGCAGTACTTC. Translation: CASGVGTGTYEQYF. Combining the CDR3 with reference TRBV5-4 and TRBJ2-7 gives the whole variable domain ETGVTQSPTHLIKTRGQQVTLRCSSQSGHNTVSWYQQALGQGPQFIFQYYREEENGRGNFPPRFSGLQFPNYSSELNVNALELDDSALYLCASGVGTGTYEQYFGPGTRLTVT.

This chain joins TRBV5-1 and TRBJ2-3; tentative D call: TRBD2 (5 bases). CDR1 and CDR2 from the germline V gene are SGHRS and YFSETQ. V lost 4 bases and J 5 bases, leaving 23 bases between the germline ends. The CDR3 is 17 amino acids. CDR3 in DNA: TGCGCCAGCAGCACACCCCGGGGAGAGCGGCACCGAGATACGCAGTATTTT. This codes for CASSTPRGERHRDTQYF. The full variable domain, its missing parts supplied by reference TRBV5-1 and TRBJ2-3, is KAGVTQTPRYLIKTRGQQVTLSCSPISGHRSVSWYQQTPGQGLQFLFEYFSETQRNKGNFPGRFSGRQFSNSRSEMNVSTLELGDSALYLCASSTPRGERHRDTQYFGPGTRLTVL.

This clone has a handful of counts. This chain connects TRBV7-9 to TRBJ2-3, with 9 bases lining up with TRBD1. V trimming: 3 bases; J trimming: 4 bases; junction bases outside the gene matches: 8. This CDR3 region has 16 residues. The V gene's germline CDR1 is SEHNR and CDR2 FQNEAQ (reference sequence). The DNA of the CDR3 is TGTGCCAGCAGCTTTACGACAGGGGGTCTATCAGATACGCAGTATTTT. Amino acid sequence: CASSFTTGGLSDTQYF.

The CDR3 nucleotides are TGTGCCACCAGCAGAGATCAGGGGCTAGCGGGCACAGATACGCAGTATTTT. Its translation is CATSRDQGLAGTDTQYF. This chain links TRBV15 with TRBJ2-3; TRBD2 is a possible D gene (7 bases). CDR1 LNHNV and CDR2 YYDKDF come from the germline V gene (reference sequence). V lost 0 bases and J 1 base, leaving 14 bases between the germline ends. The CDR3 has 17 residues. The full variable domain, its missing parts supplied by reference TRBV15 and TRBJ2-3, is DAMVIQNPRYQVTQFGKPVTLSCSQTLNHNVMYWYQQKSSQAPKLLFHYYDKDFNNEADTPDNFQSRRPNTSFCFLDIRSPGLGDTAMYLCATSRDQGLAGTDTQYFGPGTRLTVL.

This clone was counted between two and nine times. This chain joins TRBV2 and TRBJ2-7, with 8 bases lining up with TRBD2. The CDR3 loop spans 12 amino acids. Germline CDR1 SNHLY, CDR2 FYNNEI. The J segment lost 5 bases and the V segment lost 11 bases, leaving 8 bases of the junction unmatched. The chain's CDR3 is CAGRGDTNEQYF. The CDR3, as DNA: TGTGCCGGGCGGGGGGATACGAACGAGCAGTACTTC.

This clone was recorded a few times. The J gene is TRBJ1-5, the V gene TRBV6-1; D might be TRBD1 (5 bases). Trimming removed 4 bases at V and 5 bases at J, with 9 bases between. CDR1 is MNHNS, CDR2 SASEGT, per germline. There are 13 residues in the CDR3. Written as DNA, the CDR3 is TGTGCCAGCAGTGCCGACAGAGATCAGCCCCAGCATTTT. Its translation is CASSADRDQPQHF.

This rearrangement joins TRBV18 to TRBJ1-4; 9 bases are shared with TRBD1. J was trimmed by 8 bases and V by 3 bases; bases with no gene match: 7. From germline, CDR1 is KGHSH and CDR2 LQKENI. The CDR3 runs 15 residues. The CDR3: CASSPSGQGGEKLFF. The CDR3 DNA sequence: TGTGCCAGCTCACCGTCGGGACAGGGTGGCGAAAAACTGTTTTTT.

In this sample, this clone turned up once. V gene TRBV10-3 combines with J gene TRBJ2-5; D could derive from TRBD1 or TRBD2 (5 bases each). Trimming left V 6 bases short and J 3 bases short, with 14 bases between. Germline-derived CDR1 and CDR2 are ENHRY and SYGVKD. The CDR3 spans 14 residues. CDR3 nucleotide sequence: TGTGCCATCAGCCCCAGTGGGGGAGAAGAGACCCAGTACTTC. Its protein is CAISPSGGEETQYF.

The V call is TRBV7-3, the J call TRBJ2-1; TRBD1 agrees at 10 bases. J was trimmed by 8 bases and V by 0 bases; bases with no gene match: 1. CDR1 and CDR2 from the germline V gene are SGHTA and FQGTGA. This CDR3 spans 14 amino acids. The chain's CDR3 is CASSLTGQGYEQFF. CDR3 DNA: TGTGCCAGCAGCTTAACGGGACAGGGGTATGAGCAGTTCTTC.